A single sample gave rise to the 7 T cell receptor beta chains below, sequenced in a study of CD8 T cells in ankylosing spondylitis. MiXCR was run by TCRdb on the 5' RACE reads, yielding one entry per CDR3 protein. This sample has under 450,000 distinct CDR3 sequences, with 20% to 25% found just once. The sample consisted of blood, either unsorted or a sorted T cell fraction (not recorded which). These receptors all stem from a male donor with ankylosing spondylitis or in good health (not recorded which).

The chain links TRBV5-5 to TRBJ2-7; possibly TRBD1 for D (6 bases). Germline V lookup: CDR1 SGHKS, CDR2 YYEKEE (reference sequence). Deletions cut 0 bases from V and 2 bases from J, with 12 bases between. CDR3 length: 15 amino acids. CDR3 protein: CASSLDRVQTYEQYF. CDR3 sequence (DNA): TGTGCCAGCAGCTTGGACAGGGTGCAGACCTACGAGCAGTACTTC.

This clonotype has ten or more counts. The chain carries TRBV28 and TRBJ2-2; tentative D call: TRBD1 (5 bases). Germline CDR1 is MDHEN and CDR2 is SYDVKM. This CDR3 region has 13 residues. The V end was cut by 6 bases, the J end by 6 bases, with 11 bases between. The CDR3 nucleotides are TGTGCCAGCAGCCTTAGGGGCGCCGGGGAGCTGTTTTTT. Translated: CASSLRGAGELFF.

The CDR3: CSARVYVGEPNTGELFF. The CDR3 DNA is TGCAGTGCTAGAGTTTACGTCGGTGAACCGAACACCGGGGAGCTGTTTTTT. V gene TRBV20-1 combines with J gene TRBJ2-2; D remains ambiguous. There are 17 residues in the CDR3. Trimming took off 1 base at V and 0 bases at J, with 15 bases between the two ends. The germline CDR1 and CDR2 sequences are DFQATT and SNEGSKA (reference sequence).

This clonotype was picked up a small number of times. The chain links TRBV6-5 to TRBJ1-5, with unresolved D. This CDR3 contains 12 residues. The ends were cut back, 8 bases at V and 6 bases at J, with 11 bases in the middle. The germline CDR1 and CDR2 sequences are MNHEY and SVGAGI. The CDR3 is CASGGVGQPQHF. The CDR3 bases are TGTGCCAGCGGCGGAGTGGGTCAGCCCCAGCATTTT.

This rearrangement joins TRBV4-1 to TRBJ2-7, with a weak D call TRBD1 (6 bases). Germline CDR1 reads MGHRA; CDR2 reads YSYEKL. The V end lost 3 bases, the J end lost 3 bases, and 12 bases lay between the germline ends. This CDR3 region has 14 residues. DNA for the CDR3: TGCGCCAGCAGCCACCCTGGACAGAACTACGAGCAGTACTTC. As protein: CASSHPGQNYEQYF.

The genes are TRBV7-9 and TRBJ2-3; unclear D gene. V was cut by 0 bases and J by 0 bases, with 4 bases left in between. The CDR3 extends over 14 amino acids. Germline CDR1 reads SEHNR; CDR2 reads FQNEAQ (reference sequence). This CDR3 reads CASSLAESTDTQYF. CDR3 DNA sequence: TGTGCCAGCAGCTTAGCGGAGAGCACAGATACGCAGTATTTT.

In its sample, this clonotype was seen many times. The CDR3 loop is CSVEVHNEQFF. CDR3 bases: TGCAGCGTTGAAGTCCACAATGAGCAGTTCTTC. The chain joins TRBV29-1 to TRBJ2-1; D ambiguous. Germline CDR1 SQVTM, CDR2 ANQGSEA. CDR3 length: 11 amino acids. Trimming took 1 base from V and 5 from J, leaving 3 bases between them.